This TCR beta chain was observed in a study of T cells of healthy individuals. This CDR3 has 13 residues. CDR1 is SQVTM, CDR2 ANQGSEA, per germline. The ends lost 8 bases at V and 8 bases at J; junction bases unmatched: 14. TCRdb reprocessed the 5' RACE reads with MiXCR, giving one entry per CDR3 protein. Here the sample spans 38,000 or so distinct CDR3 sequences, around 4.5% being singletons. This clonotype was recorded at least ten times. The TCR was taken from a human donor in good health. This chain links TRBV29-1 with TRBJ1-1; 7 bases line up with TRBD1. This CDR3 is CSISQGLTSEAFF. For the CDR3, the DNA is TGCAGCATCTCACAGGGGCTGACTTCCGAAGCTTTCTTT.